This T cell receptor (beta chain) was captured by sequencing in a study of blood T cells in healthy people across ages. The study's findings and limits: Per million T cells, TCR beta diversity dropped about linearly as age rose.

A second PCR of 7 to 11 cycles used a sample-barcoded 5' primer and a J-beta primer mix. TCRdb re-derived calls from the 5' RACE reads in MiXCR, one entry per CDR3 protein. This table holds fewer than 2 million distinct CDR3 sequences, about two fifths found once. This clonotype was detected many times. The antigen is undetermined. This clonotype was obtained from a human donor in good health. Sequences were obtained from blood.

CDR3 sequence (DNA): TGCAGCGTTGGGGACATCTACGAGCAGTACTTC. This gives the protein CSVGDIYEQYF. The chain is built from TRBV29-1 and TRBJ2-7; a weak D match, TRBD1 (6 bases). The CDR3 has 11 residues. Germline V gives CDR1 SQVTM, CDR2 ANQGSEA. V was cut by 4 bases and J by 3 bases, with 7 bases left in between.